Below, 22 T cell receptor beta chains from the same sample are listed, as sequenced in a study of T cell responses to AZD1222 COVID-19 vaccine. This table comes from immunoSEQ multiplex PCR, and its TCRdb copy is limited to in-frame clones, with some not included. This table holds around 47,000 clones, about four fifths found once. The material sequenced was peripheral blood, taken 28 days after the second dose of the MenACWY control vaccine. These receptor sequences come from an adult who received the MenACWY meningococcal vaccine as a control.

This clone was seen a handful of times. The chain carries TRBV29-1 and TRBJ2-2, with 9 bases lining up with TRBD2. Losses at the gene ends were 3 bases for V and 2 bases for J; bases not matched to a gene: 4. This CDR3 contains 15 residues. CDR1 SQVTM and CDR2 ANQGSEA come from the germline V gene. The CDR3: CSVEPSGVNTGELFF. CDR3 in DNA: TGCAGCGTTGAGCCTAGCGGGGTTAACACCGGGGAGCTGTTTTTT.

This clone was recorded once. This chain uses TRBV30 with TRBJ1-3; possible D gene TRBD1, 5 bases. Between the trimmed V and J ends, which lost 4 bases and 7 bases, there was a span of 11 bases. The CDR3 consists of 12 residues. From germline, CDR1 is GTSNPN and CDR2 SVGIG (reference sequence). CDR3 protein: CAWKKAGNTIYF. The CDR3 DNA is TGTGCCTGGAAAAAAGCAGGGAACACCATATATTTT.

This chain joins TRBV5-4 and TRBJ1-2; D gene unclear. Germline V gene sequence: CDR1 SGHNT, CDR2 YYREEE (reference sequence). The germline V and J ends were trimmed by 4 bases and 2 bases, with 15 bases remaining between them. CDR3 size: 15 residues. The CDR3 DNA reads as TGTGCCAGCAGCCCCCCCTCGTCGCTAAACTATGGCTACACCTTC. Residues: CASSPPSSLNYGYTF.

The rearrangement joins TRBV19 to TRBJ2-1, with D possibly being TRBD1 (6 bases). CDR3 length: 15 amino acids. The V and J ends lost 2 bases and 6 bases respectively, with 14 bases between them. Germline-derived CDR1 and CDR2 are LNHDA and SQIVND (reference sequence). The CDR3 DNA is TGTGCCAGTAGTATAACGGCAGGGGCCTTCAATGAGCAGTTCTTC. Translation gives CASSITAGAFNEQFF.

This chain links TRBV7-2 with TRBJ2-2, with D possibly TRBD1 on 6 matching bases. CDR1 is SGHTA and CDR2 is FQGNSA in the germline V gene. The CDR3 contains 12 residues. V was shortened by 7 bases and J by 7 bases, with 10 bases between the two germline ends. CDR3 bases: TGTGCCAGCAACCAGGGGTACGGGGAGCTGTTTTTT. Translated, it gives CASNQGYGELFF.

V is TRBV30 and J is TRBJ2-3; D might be TRBD2 (6 bases). CDR1 is GTSNPN, CDR2 SVGIG, per germline (reference sequence). V lost 5 bases, J lost 4 bases, and 22 bases lay in between. The CDR3 runs 16 residues. The CDR3, as DNA: TGTGCCTGGGGGAGAGGGACTCAAGCTGGCCCAGATACGCAGTATTTT. Protein sequence: CAWGRGTQAGPDTQYF.

The rearrangement uses TRBV27 and TRBJ2-3, with D unclear. CDR1 and CDR2 (germline): MNHEY, SMNVEV (reference sequence). Trimming removed 2 bases at V and 2 bases at J, with 11 bases between. The CDR3 runs to 15 residues. The CDR3 DNA reads TGTGCCAGCAGTTTAGAATCCAGATACACAGATACGCAGTATTTT. Amino acids: CASSLESRYTDTQYF.

This chain links TRBV6-5 with TRBJ1-5; no clear D gene. Trimming removed 0 bases from V and 2 bases from J, with 11 bases in between. The CDR3 totals 16 residues. Per the germline V gene, CDR1 is MNHEY and CDR2 is SVGAGI. CDR3 DNA sequence: TGTGCCAGCAGTTACTCGGCGGGCACAGGCAATCAGCCCCAGCATTTT. Translation: CASSYSAGTGNQPQHF.

The rearrangement links TRBV7-2 to TRBJ2-7; D not resolved. The V end was cut by 3 bases, the J end by 4 bases, with 7 bases between. The CDR3 has 12 amino acids. The germline gives CDR1 SGHTA, CDR2 FQGNSA. The CDR3, as DNA: TGTGCCAGCAGCTTGCAGTTATACGAGCAGTACGTC. It encodes CASSLQLYEQYV.

The V and J genes are TRBV14 and TRBJ2-5, with D perhaps matching TRBD1 (5 bases). Trimming left V 1 base short and J 9 bases short, with 9 bases between. Germline V gene data show CDR1 as SGHDN and CDR2 as FVKESK. The CDR3 contains 12 residues. The CDR3 reads CASSQGTTSQYF. DNA of the CDR3: TGTGCCAGCAGCCAAGGGACAACCTCCCAGTACTTC.

This chain joins TRBV6-5 and TRBJ2-1; TRBD1 matches at 8 bases. The J segment lost 7 bases and the V segment lost 0 bases, leaving 2 bases of the junction unmatched. There are 14 residues in the CDR3. The germline gives CDR1 MNHEY, CDR2 SVGAGI. CDR3 protein: CASSYSTGGNEQFF. The CDR3, as DNA: TGTGCCAGCAGTTACTCTACAGGGGGGAATGAGCAGTTCTTC.

This chain connects TRBV27 to TRBJ1-2; 7 bases agree with TRBD1. Germline-derived CDR1 and CDR2 are MNHEY and SMNVEV (reference sequence). This CDR3 is built from 16 residues. V was clipped by 3 bases and J by 1 base; unmatched bases: 8. CDR3 sequence reads: CASSFHGTENNYGYTF. Here the CDR3 DNA reads TGTGCCAGCAGTTTCCACGGGACAGAGAATAACTATGGCTACACCTTC.

The V and J genes are TRBV15 and TRBJ1-5; 9 nucleotides agree with TRBD1. There are 15 residues in the CDR3. Germline V CDR1 and CDR2: LNHNV, YYDKDF (reference sequence). The J segment lost 7 bases and the V segment lost 5 bases, leaving 9 bases of the junction unmatched. CDR3 region: CATSSLGTGTQPQHF. Here the CDR3 DNA reads TGTGCCACCAGCTCCCTTGGGACAGGGACCCAGCCCCAGCATTTT.

This clone was seen a handful of times. CDR3 in DNA: TGTGCCTGGACTTTCAGTGGCACTGAAGCTTTCTTT. Translated, it gives CAWTFSGTEAFF. This chain joins TRBV30 and TRBJ1-1, with no clear D. CDR3 length equals 12 residues. V was pared by 4 bases and J by 4 bases, with 10 bases between. The V gene's germline CDR1 is GTSNPN and CDR2 SVGIG (reference sequence).

The rearrangement joins TRBV19 to TRBJ1-5, with TRBD1 as a possible D gene (5 bases). Trimming removed 3 bases at V and 7 bases at J, with 16 bases between. This CDR3 spans 15 amino acids. Germline loops: CDR1 LNHDA, CDR2 SQIVND (reference sequence). CDR3 sequence (DNA): TGTGCCAGTAGTATTGGCAGGGCCGGGGGGCAGCCCCAGCATTTT. Protein product: CASSIGRAGGQPQHF.

The chain carries TRBV30 and TRBJ1-5, with unresolved D. CDR1 and CDR2 from the germline V gene are GTSNPN and SVGIG (reference sequence). The CDR3 has 18 residues. V was clipped by 0 bases and J by 7 bases, with 25 bases between them. Written as DNA, the CDR3 is TGTGCCTGGAGTGTACTGTTGGTTCTACGGGTTCTGCTACAGCCCCAGCATTTT. Its protein is CAWSVLLVLRVLLQPQHF.

This sequence joins TRBV6-5 and TRBJ1-1; a weak D match, TRBD1 (6 bases). V lost 7 bases to trimming and J lost 3 bases, with 18 bases between them. This CDR3 has 15 amino acids. Per the germline V gene, CDR1 is MNHEY and CDR2 is SVGAGI. DNA for the CDR3: TGTGCCAGCAAAGTCCCGGGGGCGCGTTACACTGAAGCTTTCTTT. Protein: CASKVPGARYTEAFF.

The chain is built from TRBV7-8 and TRBJ2-2; D is possibly TRBD2 (6 bases). CDR3 size: 16 residues. Germline values: CDR1 SGHVS, CDR2 FQNEAQ. V lost 3 bases and J lost 4, with 15 bases in between. The CDR3 coding sequence is TGTGCCAGCAGCTTTTTCCGGCTAGCGTCCACCGGGGAGCTGTTTTTT. It encodes CASSFFRLASTGELFF.

The V gene is TRBV5-1, the J gene TRBJ2-7; 8 bases match TRBD2. The germline V gene has CDR1 SGHRS and CDR2 YFSETQ. The CDR3 contains 13 residues. The junction had 4 bases not matched to a gene; V was cut back by 3 bases and J by 5 bases. This CDR3 reads CASSSGTRDEQYV. DNA for the CDR3: TGCGCCAGCAGCTCCGGGACTAGGGACGAGCAGTACGTC.

This clone appeared once. The chain employs TRBV30 and TRBJ1-2, with TRBD1 identical over 8 bases. V was pared by 3 bases and J by 5 bases, with 20 bases of the junction left unmatched. CDR3 size: 18 residues. Germline V gene data show CDR1 as GTSNPN and CDR2 as SVGIG (reference sequence). DNA of the CDR3: TGTGCCTGGAGCCGATCAGGGGGCGTACGGATTGGGTCTTATGGCTACACCTTC. This translates into CAWSRSGGVRIGSYGYTF.

This clone is categorized as medium-sized. The DNA for the CDR3 is TGTGCCAGCAGTGAAGGAAGCGGGAGAGTCTACGAGCAGTACTTC. Translating gives CASSEGSGRVYEQYF. The rearrangement uses TRBV2 and TRBJ2-7; the match to TRBD2 covers 8 bases. Germline CDR1 and CDR2: SNHLY and FYNNEI. Losses at the gene ends were 1 base for V and 3 bases for J; bases not matched to a gene: 5. This CDR3 is built from 15 residues.

The chain combines TRBV15 with TRBJ1-1; TRBD1 is a possible D gene (6 bases). The CDR3 runs to 16 residues. The V gene lost 0 bases and the J gene lost 5 bases, with 16 bases spanning the gap. Germline V gene data show CDR1 as LNHNV and CDR2 as YYDKDF (reference sequence). The CDR3 nucleotides read TGTGCCACCAGCAGAGACCAGGGGAGTCGGGTTACTGAAGCTTTCTTT. Protein: CATSRDQGSRVTEAFF.